One and the same sample provided the 8 T cell receptor beta chains below, sequenced in a study of a mutant IDH1 vaccine in newly diagnosed glioma. The antigens these receptors bind are not known. The protocol was immunoSEQ multiplex PCR, while the TCRdb copy is restricted to in-frame clones and leaves out a portion. The repertoire holds about 20,000 clones, around 82% seen once, with roughly 13% in the top ten. Time point of the sample: week 23, last vaccination. All doses held 300 ug of mutant IDH1 20-mer peptide, with topical imiquimod. Specimen: PBMCs, collected from a glioma patient whose treatment included an IDH1 peptide vaccine. The receptors here all came from a man in his thirties or forties with glioma.

CDR3 residues: CASSQGDSGTFAYEQYF. CDR3 sequence (DNA): TGTGCCAGCAGCCAAGGCGATAGCGGGACCTTCGCCTACGAGCAGTACTTC. The chain combines TRBV4-2 with TRBJ2-7; 8 bases map to TRBD2. Germline trimming cut 1 base from V and 2 bases from J; bases unmatched to any gene: 10. CDR3 length equals 17 residues. Looked up from germline, CDR1 is LGHNA and CDR2 is YNFKEQ.

The chain couples TRBV9 to TRBJ1-1; D is unclear. Germline-derived CDR1 and CDR2 are SGDLS and YYNGEE. V was shortened by 2 bases and J by 10 bases, with 12 bases between the two germline ends. This CDR3 spans 12 amino acids. The CDR3 region is CASSVAASVAFF. The CDR3 region has the DNA TGTGCCAGCAGCGTCGCCGCGTCTGTAGCTTTCTTT.

The chain has TRBV6-5 and TRBJ1-1; D unresolved. This CDR3 region has 14 residues. Germline V lookup: CDR1 MNHEY, CDR2 SVGAGI. Trimming left V 0 bases short and J 7 bases short, with 12 bases between. For the CDR3, the DNA is TGTGCCAGCAGTTACTCGCGGGGTCGGGGTGAAGCTTTCTTT. It is translated as CASSYSRGRGEAFF.

A remark on this clone: One junction end does not reproduce the germline sequence, and a read error may be involved. V usage is TRBV4-2 and J usage is TRBJ1-6, with D possibly TRBD1 on 5 matching bases. Per germline, CDR1 LGHNA and CDR2 YNFKEQ. The CDR3 totals 13 residues. The CDR3 sequence: CASSQGWADRLSW. The CDR3 nucleotides read TGTGCCAGCAGCCAAGGGTGGGCCGACAGACTATCCTGG.

CDR3 coding DNA: TGCAGCGTTCTCGACAGAAGGGGGGCCCTTCAGTACTTC. Its protein is CSVLDRRGALQYF. The chain employs TRBV29-1 and TRBJ2-4; D is possibly TRBD1 or TRBD2 (6 bases each). V dropped 5 bases and J dropped 11 bases, with 19 bases sitting between them. This CDR3 region has 13 residues. Germline V CDR1 and CDR2: SQVTM, ANQGSEA.

V usage is TRBV5-1 and J usage is TRBJ2-1, with TRBD2 as a possible D gene (5 bases). Germline V gene sequence: CDR1 SGHRS, CDR2 YFSETQ. This CDR3 is built from 15 residues. Trimming removed 2 bases from V and 5 bases from J, with 14 bases in between. CDR3 sequence: CASSLRPGIDNEQFF. Here the CDR3 DNA reads TGCGCCAGCAGCTTACGGCCGGGAATTGACAATGAGCAGTTCTTC.

The genes are TRBV5-1 and TRBJ1-2, with D tentatively TRBD1 (6 bases). Per the germline V gene, CDR1 is SGHRS and CDR2 is YFSETQ. This CDR3 contains 19 residues. V lost 4 bases, J lost 0 bases, and 25 bases lay in between. Written as DNA, the CDR3 is TGCGCCAGCAGCCCCGACCCCCCGACACCGGACAGACCTAACTATGGCTACACCTTC. Translation: CASSPDPPTPDRPNYGYTF. The whole variable domain, remainder taken from reference TRBV5-1 and TRBJ1-2, is KAGVTQTPRYLIKTRGQQVTLSCSPISGHRSVSWYQQTPGQGLQFLFEYFSETQRNKGNFPGRFSGRQFSNSRSEMNVSTLELGDSALYLCASSPDPPTPDRPNYGYTFGSGTRLTVV.

The V and J genes are TRBV2 and TRBJ2-3; 8 nucleotides line up with TRBD2. Unmatched junction bases numbered 5, after V lost 11 bases and J lost 1 base. Germline-derived CDR1 and CDR2 are SNHLY and FYNNEI. The CDR3 has 13 amino acids. The CDR3 is CAGGREGTDTQYF. CDR3 DNA sequence: TGTGCCGGCGGGCGGGAGGGCACAGATACGCAGTATTTT.